Listed here are 23 T cell receptor beta chains from one sample, sequenced in a study of blood T cell repertoires in COVID-19. Generated by immunoSEQ multiplex PCR, the TCRdb table keeps only in-frame clones and is missing some. The sample records about 120,000 clones, roughly 82% being singletons. Sequencing used peripheral blood. Receptor source: a human donor in a cohort sampled during active COVID-19.

This chain joins TRBV4-1 and TRBJ2-5; maybe TRBD1 (6 bases). This CDR3 contains 17 residues. V lost 0 bases to trimming and J lost 5 bases, with 19 bases between them. Germline CDR1 and CDR2: MGHRA and YSYEKL. For the CDR3, the DNA is TGCGCCAGCAGCCAAGAGGGGCAGGGACACCCCGGGGAGACCCAGTACTTC. It encodes CASSQEGQGHPGETQYF.

The J gene is TRBJ1-3, the V gene TRBV28; D gene ambiguous. Germline V CDR1 and CDR2: MDHEN, SYDVKM. The ends were cut back, 5 bases at V and 2 bases at J, with 13 bases in the middle. CDR3 length: 15 amino acids. The CDR3 spells CASSPYDIAGNTIYF. CDR3 nucleotide sequence: TGTGCCAGCAGTCCGTACGACATCGCTGGAAACACCATATATTTT. Filled out from reference TRBV28 and TRBJ1-3, the complete variable domain reads DVKVTQSSRYLVKRTGEKVFLECVQDMDHENMFWYRQDPGLGLRLIYFSYDVKMKEKGDIPEGYSVSREKKERFSLILESASTNQTSMYLCASSPYDIAGNTIYFGEGSWLTVV.

This clone was observed at least ten times. The chain employs TRBV18 and TRBJ1-5; D ambiguous. V was trimmed by 6 bases and J by 3 bases, leaving 12 bases between them. The germline CDR1 and CDR2 sequences are KGHSH and LQKENI. The CDR3 runs to 14 residues. This CDR3 reads CASSHDGLNQPQHF. CDR3 in DNA: TGTGCCAGCTCCCACGACGGACTCAATCAGCCCCAGCATTTT.

The V and J genes are TRBV18 and TRBJ2-1, with 15 positions matching TRBD2. CDR1 KGHSH and CDR2 LQKENI come from the germline V gene. After removal of 2 bases from V and 7 bases from J, the junction contained 0 bases not matched to a gene. The CDR3 is 15 amino acids. CDR3: CASSPGTSGGNEQFF. The CDR3 bases are TGTGCCAGCTCACCAGGGACTAGCGGGGGGAATGAGCAGTTCTTC.

V and J are TRBV19 and TRBJ2-3, with a weak D call TRBD2 (6 bases). The CDR3 loop spans 15 amino acids. V shed 7 bases and J shed 4 bases, with 18 bases lying between them. The germline V gene has CDR1 LNHDA and CDR2 SQIVND (reference sequence). The CDR3 loop is CASTPGTSQADTQYF. The CDR3 bases are TGTGCCAGTACCCCGGGGACTTCACAGGCAGATACGCAGTATTTT.

The chain recombines TRBV2 with TRBJ2-5; D gene unclear. Germline CDR1 is SNHLY and CDR2 is FYNNEI. Trimming shortened V by 4 bases and J by 5 bases, and 11 bases separated the two germline ends. The CDR3 length is 13 residues. The CDR3 region is CASSGSNRETQYF. As DNA, the CDR3 is TGTGCCAGCAGTGGGTCTAATCGGGAGACCCAGTACTTC.

This clone was counted at least ten times. V usage is TRBV15 and J usage is TRBJ2-1; 7 bases are shared with TRBD1. The germline gives CDR1 LNHNV, CDR2 YYDKDF (reference sequence). After removal of 4 bases from V and 4 bases from J, the junction contained 4 bases not matched to a gene. This CDR3 is built from 14 residues. The CDR3 here is CATSKGQSYNEQFF. In nucleotides, the CDR3 is TGTGCCACCAGCAAGGGACAGAGTTACAATGAGCAGTTCTTC.

This rearrangement joins TRBV29-1 to TRBJ1-5; D not certain. CDR1 and CDR2 from the germline V gene are SQVTM and ANQGSEA. V lost 0 bases and J lost 6, with 9 bases in between. The CDR3 runs 13 residues. The DNA of the CDR3 is TGCAGCGTTGAAGATCCCCCGGGTCAGCCCCAGCATTTT. Translated, it gives CSVEDPPGQPQHF.

This chain links TRBV6-2 or TRBV6-3 with TRBJ2-7; 10 bases line up with TRBD1. The germline V gene encodes CDR1 MNHEY and CDR2 SVGEGT. The CDR3 loop spans 15 amino acids. After removal of 6 bases from V and 6 bases from J, the junction contained 11 bases not matched to a gene. The CDR3 coding sequence is TGTGCCAGCAGCTCCCCCGGGACAGGGGTGGGCGAGCAGTACTTC. As protein: CASSSPGTGVGEQYF.

This clone was detected only once. The chain combines TRBV4-1 with TRBJ2-3; D is perhaps TRBD1 (6 bases). From germline, CDR1 is MGHRA and CDR2 YSYEKL. This CDR3 region has 16 residues. Trimming took off 0 bases at V and 3 bases at J, with 13 bases between the two ends. CDR3 sequence reads: CASSQDQGRGTDTQYF. The CDR3 DNA sequence: TGCGCCAGCAGCCAAGATCAGGGTAGGGGGACAGATACGCAGTATTTT.

This clone was seen a few times. The V gene is TRBV6-6, the J gene TRBJ1-1; 7 bases align to TRBD1. Germline trimming cut 7 bases from V and 1 base from J; bases unmatched to any gene: 9. The CDR3 runs 15 residues. Germline CDR1 is MNHNY and CDR2 is SVGAGI (reference sequence). The CDR3 is CASKRGGGPNTEAFF. CDR3 DNA: TGTGCCAGCAAAAGAGGGGGCGGACCGAACACTGAAGCTTTCTTT.

The gene calls are TRBV7-9 and TRBJ2-2; D not certain. The CDR3 runs 15 residues. With 4 bases removed from V and 0 bases from J, the gap between germline ends came to 9 bases. Germline values: CDR1 SEHNR, CDR2 FQNEAQ (reference sequence). The CDR3 spells CASSSLSPNTGELFF. The CDR3 DNA sequence: TGTGCCAGCAGCTCCCTTTCTCCGAACACCGGGGAGCTGTTTTTT. Full variable domain (rest looked up from reference TRBV7-9 and TRBJ2-2): DTGVSQNPRHKITKRGQNVTFRCDPISEHNRLYWYRQTLGQGPEFLTYFQNEAQLEKSRLLSDRFSAERPKGSFSTLEIQRTEQGDSAMYLCASSSLSPNTGELFFGEGSRLTVL.

This clone has more than one count but fewer than ten. The chain combines TRBV29-1 with TRBJ1-2, with 10 bases aligning to TRBD1. The CDR3 loop spans 13 amino acids. Germline CDR1 and CDR2: SQVTM and ANQGSEA. The V segment lost 4 bases and the J segment 5 bases; nucleotides outside the gene matches: 4. The CDR3 reads CSVAGTGEYGYTF. The CDR3 DNA reads as TGCAGCGTTGCTGGGACAGGGGAGTATGGCTACACCTTC.

This chain uses TRBV7-6 with TRBJ2-6, with D possibly matching TRBD1 (6 bases). The germline V and J ends were trimmed by 1 base and 0 bases, with 13 bases remaining between them. The CDR3 loop spans 18 amino acids. Germline CDR1 is SGHVS and CDR2 is FNYEAQ. As DNA, the CDR3 is TGTGCCAGCAGCTTAGGACAGGTTATTACCTCTGGGGCCAACGTCCTGACTTTC. It specifies CASSLGQVITSGANVLTF. Drawing the rest from reference TRBV7-6 and TRBJ2-6, the complete variable domain is GAGVSQSPRYKVTKRGQDVALRCDPISGHVSLYWYRQALGQGPEFLTYFNYEAQQDKSGLPNDRFSAERPEGSISTLTIQRTEQRDSAMYRCASSLGQVITSGANVLTFGAGSRLTVL.

CDR3 amino acids: CATSDLQGAGANVLTF. The CDR3 DNA sequence: TGTGCCACCAGTGACCTACAGGGAGCTGGGGCCAACGTCCTGACTTTC. This chain uses TRBV24-1 with TRBJ2-6; possibly TRBD1 for D (6 bases). V was trimmed by 4 bases and J by 2 bases, leaving 11 bases between them. CDR1 is KGHDR and CDR2 is SFDVKD in the germline V gene. The CDR3 consists of 16 residues.

The V call is TRBV2, the J call TRBJ1-2, with 7 nucleotides matching TRBD1. Germline lookup yields CDR1 SNHLY and CDR2 FYNNEI. The CDR3 runs to 15 residues. The V segment lost 4 bases and the J segment 7 bases; nucleotides outside the gene matches: 12. The CDR3 reads CASSALVTGRSGYTF. DNA of the CDR3: TGTGCCAGCAGTGCTTTGGTGACAGGGCGGAGTGGCTACACCTTC.

The chain joins TRBV5-1 to TRBJ1-5, with 9 bases that match TRBD1. Germline CDR1 is SGHRS and CDR2 is YFSETQ. J lost 7 bases, V lost 0 bases, and 2 bases had no gene match. The CDR3 loop spans 14 amino acids. Written as DNA, the CDR3 is TGCGCCAGCAGCTTGGGGGACAGGGAACAGCCCCAGCATTTT. Amino acids: CASSLGDREQPQHF. Together with reference TRBV5-1 and TRBJ1-5, the CDR3 gives the full variable domain: KAGVTQTPRYLIKTRGQQVTLSCSPISGHRSVSWYQQTPGQGLQFLFEYFSETQRNKGNFPGRFSGRQFSNSRSEMNVSTLELGDSALYLCASSLGDREQPQHFGDGTRLSIL.

The J gene is TRBJ2-7, the V gene TRBV2, with TRBD2 as a possible D gene (5 bases). V was trimmed by 6 bases and J by 2 bases, leaving 14 bases between them. The germline gives CDR1 SNHLY, CDR2 FYNNEI. The CDR3 consists of 14 residues. In DNA, the CDR3 is TGTGCCAGCAGCCTCCGGGAAGGAGCCTACGAGCAGTACTTC. Translating gives CASSLREGAYEQYF.

The chain links TRBV6-5 to TRBJ1-1, with TRBD1 matching over 10 bases. V gave up 6 bases and J gave up 1 base; unmatched junction bases: 5. This CDR3 has 15 amino acids. Germline V gives CDR1 MNHEY, CDR2 SVGAGI. CDR3 region: CASRARTGGNTEAFF. The CDR3 DNA is TGTGCCAGCAGAGCCCGGACAGGGGGGAACACTGAAGCTTTCTTT.

V is TRBV5-5 and J is TRBJ1-3; D is possibly TRBD1 (5 bases). Trimming stripped 0 bases from V and 4 bases from J, with 14 bases between. Germline CDR1 reads SGHKS; CDR2 reads YYEKEE (reference sequence). The CDR3 sequence is 16 residues long. CDR3 coding DNA: TGTGCCAGCAGCTTGGATGGCAGGGCGTCGGGAAACACCATATATTTT. Translated, it gives CASSLDGRASGNTIYF.

This clone has just one count. The chain has TRBV11-2 and TRBJ1-3; 8 bases match TRBD1. Germline V CDR1 and CDR2: SGHAT, FQNNGV. The CDR3 extends over 19 amino acids. V trimming: 5 bases; J trimming: 0 bases; junction bases outside the gene matches: 15. The CDR3 bases are TGTGCCAGCAGCCGGGGGACAGGCCCCGTTGTCTTCTCTGGAAACACCATATATTTT. The encoded protein is CASSRGTGPVVFSGNTIYF.

The chain employs TRBV28 and TRBJ2-1, with D unresolved. V was clipped by 3 bases and J by 6 bases, with 6 bases between them. This CDR3 spans 12 amino acids. Germline CDR1 and CDR2: MDHEN and SYDVKM. The DNA for the CDR3 is TGTGCCAGCAGTTTGAGGCCCAATGAGCAGTTCTTC. This encodes CASSLRPNEQFF.

The chain combines TRBV5-6 with TRBJ1-2; 7 positions agree with TRBD1. Trimming at V came to 6 bases and at J to 7 bases, leaving 12 bases not matched to a gene. Germline lookup yields CDR1 SGHDT and CDR2 YYEEEE. The CDR3 length is 14 residues. CDR3 in DNA: TGTGCCAGCACCGAACAGGGGAGTATAAGTGGCTACACCTTC. Its protein product is CASTEQGSISGYTF.